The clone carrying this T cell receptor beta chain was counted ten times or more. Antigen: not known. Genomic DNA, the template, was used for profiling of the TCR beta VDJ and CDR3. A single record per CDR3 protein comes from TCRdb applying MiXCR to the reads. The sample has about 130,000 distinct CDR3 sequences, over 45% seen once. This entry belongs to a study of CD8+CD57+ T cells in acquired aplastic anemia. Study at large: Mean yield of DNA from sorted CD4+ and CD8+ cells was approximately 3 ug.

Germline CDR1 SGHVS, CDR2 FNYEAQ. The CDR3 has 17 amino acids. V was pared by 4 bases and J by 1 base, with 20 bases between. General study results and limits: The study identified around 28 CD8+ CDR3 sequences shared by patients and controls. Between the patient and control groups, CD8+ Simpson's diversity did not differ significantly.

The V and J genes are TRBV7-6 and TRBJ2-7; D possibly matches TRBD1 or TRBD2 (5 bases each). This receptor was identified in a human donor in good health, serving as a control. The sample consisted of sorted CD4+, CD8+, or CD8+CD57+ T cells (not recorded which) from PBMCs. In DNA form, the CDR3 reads TGTGCCAGCAGCTCACTGATCCGAGGGGAGCGGTCCTACGAGCAGTACTTC. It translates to CASSSLIRGERSYEQYF.